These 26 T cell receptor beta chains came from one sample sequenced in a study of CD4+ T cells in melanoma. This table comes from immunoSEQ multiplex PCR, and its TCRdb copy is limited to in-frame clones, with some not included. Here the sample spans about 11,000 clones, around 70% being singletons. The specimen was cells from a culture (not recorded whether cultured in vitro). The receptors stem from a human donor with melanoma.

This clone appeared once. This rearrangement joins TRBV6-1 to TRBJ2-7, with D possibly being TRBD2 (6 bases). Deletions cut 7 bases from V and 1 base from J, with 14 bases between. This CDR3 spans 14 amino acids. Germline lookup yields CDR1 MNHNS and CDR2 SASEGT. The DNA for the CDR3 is TGTGCCAGCAATCGCGGGGTGATGTCCTACGAGCAGTACTTC. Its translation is CASNRGVMSYEQYF.

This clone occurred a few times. Here the CDR3 DNA reads TGTGCCAGCACCCTAGGGGGGCCCCAGACTGAAGCTTTCTTT. Protein sequence: CASTLGGPQTEAFF. The V and J genes are TRBV28 and TRBJ1-1, with a tentative D call TRBD1 (6 bases). This CDR3 has 14 amino acids. In germline, CDR1 is MDHEN, CDR2 SYDVKM. The germline V and J ends were trimmed by 7 bases and 5 bases, with 17 bases remaining between them.

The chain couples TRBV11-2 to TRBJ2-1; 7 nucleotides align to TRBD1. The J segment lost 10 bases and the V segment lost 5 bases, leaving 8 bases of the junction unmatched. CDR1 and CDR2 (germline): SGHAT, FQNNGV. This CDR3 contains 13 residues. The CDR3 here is CASSQNRGQEQFF. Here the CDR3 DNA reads TGTGCCAGCAGCCAAAACAGGGGCCAAGAGCAGTTCTTC.

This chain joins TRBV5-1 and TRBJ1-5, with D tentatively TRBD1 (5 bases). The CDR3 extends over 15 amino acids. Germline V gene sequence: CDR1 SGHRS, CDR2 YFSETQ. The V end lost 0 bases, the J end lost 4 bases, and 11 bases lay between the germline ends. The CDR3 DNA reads TGCGCCAGCAGCTTGGGAGACAGTTTAAATCAGCCCCAGCATTTT. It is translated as CASSLGDSLNQPQHF.

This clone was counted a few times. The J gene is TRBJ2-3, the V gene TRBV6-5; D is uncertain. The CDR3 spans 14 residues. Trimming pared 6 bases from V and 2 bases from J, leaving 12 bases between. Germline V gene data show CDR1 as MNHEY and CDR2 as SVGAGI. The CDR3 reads CASSLVGFTDTQYF. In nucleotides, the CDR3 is TGTGCCAGCAGCTTGGTCGGGTTCACAGATACGCAGTATTTT.

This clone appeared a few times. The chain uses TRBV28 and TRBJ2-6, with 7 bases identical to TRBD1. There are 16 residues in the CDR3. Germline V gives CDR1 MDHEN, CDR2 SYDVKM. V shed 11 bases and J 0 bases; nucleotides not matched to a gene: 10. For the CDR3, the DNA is TGTGCCTGCTCGGGACAGCCAGCCTCTGGGGCCAACGTCCTGACTTTC. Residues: CACSGQPASGANVLTF.

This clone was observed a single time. Written as DNA, the CDR3 is TGTGCCAGTAGCATTGCGCTGGGTTATAATTCACCCCTCCACTTT. Translated: CASSIALGYNSPLHF. The chain carries TRBV19 and TRBJ1-6, with no clear D. Germline V gives CDR1 LNHDA, CDR2 SQIVND (reference sequence). This CDR3 spans 15 amino acids. The V and J ends lost 6 bases and 4 bases respectively, with 13 bases between them.

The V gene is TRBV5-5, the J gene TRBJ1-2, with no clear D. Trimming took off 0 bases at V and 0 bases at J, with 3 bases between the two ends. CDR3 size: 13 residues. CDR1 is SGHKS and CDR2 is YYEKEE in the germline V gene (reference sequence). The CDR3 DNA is TGTGCCAGCAGCTTGGCGGCTAACTATGGCTACACCTTC. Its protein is CASSLAANYGYTF.

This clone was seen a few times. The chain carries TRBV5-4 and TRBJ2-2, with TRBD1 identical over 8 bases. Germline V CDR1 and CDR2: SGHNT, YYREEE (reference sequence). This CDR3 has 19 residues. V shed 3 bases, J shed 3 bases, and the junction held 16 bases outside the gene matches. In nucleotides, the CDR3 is TGTGCCAGCAGCTCTCGGGCAGGGGGCGCGATGGAAGACACCGGGGAGCTGTTTTTT. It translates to CASSSRAGGAMEDTGELFF.

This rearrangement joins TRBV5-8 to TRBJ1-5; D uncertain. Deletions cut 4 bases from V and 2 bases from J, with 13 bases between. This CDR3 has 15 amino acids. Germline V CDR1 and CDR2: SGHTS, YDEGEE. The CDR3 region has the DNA TGTGCCAGCAGCCGCGGGAGGATTCGCAATCAGCCCCAGCATTTT. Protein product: CASSRGRIRNQPQHF.

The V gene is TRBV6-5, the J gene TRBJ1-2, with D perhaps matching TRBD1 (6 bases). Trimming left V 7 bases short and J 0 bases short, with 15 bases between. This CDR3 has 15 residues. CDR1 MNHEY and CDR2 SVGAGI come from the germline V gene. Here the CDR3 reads CASKETGLANYGYTF. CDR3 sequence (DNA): TGTGCCAGCAAGGAGACAGGACTAGCTAACTATGGCTACACCTTC.

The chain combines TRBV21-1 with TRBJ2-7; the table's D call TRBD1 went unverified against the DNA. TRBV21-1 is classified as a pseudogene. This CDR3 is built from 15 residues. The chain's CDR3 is CASSKQSGGNYEQYF. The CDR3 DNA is TGTGCCAGCAGCAAACAGTCAGGGGGCAACTACGAGCAGTACTTC.

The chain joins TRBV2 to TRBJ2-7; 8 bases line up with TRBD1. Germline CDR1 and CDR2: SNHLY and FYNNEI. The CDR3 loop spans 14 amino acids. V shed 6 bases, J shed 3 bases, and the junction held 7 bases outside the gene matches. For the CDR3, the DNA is TGTGCCAGCAGACGGACAGGGACTTACTACGAGCAGTACTTC. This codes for CASRRTGTYYEQYF.

The CDR3 DNA reads as TGTGCCAGCAGCGTAGGCCTCAATGAGCAGTTCTTC. Translating gives CASSVGLNEQFF. The chain employs TRBV9 and TRBJ2-1; D gene ambiguous. The CDR3 loop spans 12 amino acids. Germline assignment: CDR1 SGDLS and CDR2 YYNGEE. Trimming shortened V by 0 bases and J by 6 bases, and 4 bases separated the two germline ends. The full variable domain, rest sourced from reference TRBV9 and TRBJ2-1, is DSGVTQTPKHLITATGQRVTLRCSPRSGDLSVYWYQQSLDQGLQFLIQYYNGEERAKGNILERFSAQQFPDLHSELNLSSLELGDSALYFCASSVGLNEQFFGPGTRLTVL.

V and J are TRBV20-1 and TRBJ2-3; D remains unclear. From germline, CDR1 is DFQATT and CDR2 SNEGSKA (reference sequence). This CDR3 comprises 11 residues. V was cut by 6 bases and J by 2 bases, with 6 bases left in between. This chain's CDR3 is CSAPITDTQYF. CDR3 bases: TGCAGTGCCCCGATCACAGATACGCAGTATTTT.

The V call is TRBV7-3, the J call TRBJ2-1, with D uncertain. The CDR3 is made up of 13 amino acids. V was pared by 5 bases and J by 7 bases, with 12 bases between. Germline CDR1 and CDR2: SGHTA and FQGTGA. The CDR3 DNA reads TGTGCCAGCAGCCCTGGACCGTCGAATGAGCAGTTCTTC. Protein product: CASSPGPSNEQFF.

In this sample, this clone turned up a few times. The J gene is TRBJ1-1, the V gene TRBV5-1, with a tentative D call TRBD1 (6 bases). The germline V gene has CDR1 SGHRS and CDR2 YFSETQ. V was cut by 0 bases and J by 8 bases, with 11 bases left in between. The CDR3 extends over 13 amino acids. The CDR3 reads CASSLEEDREAFF. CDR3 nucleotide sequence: TGCGCCAGCAGCTTGGAAGAGGACAGAGAAGCTTTCTTT.

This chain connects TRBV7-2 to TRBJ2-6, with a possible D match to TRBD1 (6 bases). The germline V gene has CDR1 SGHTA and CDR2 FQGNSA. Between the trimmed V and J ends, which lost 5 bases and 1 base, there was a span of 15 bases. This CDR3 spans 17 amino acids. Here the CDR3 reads CASSRSRGRSGANVLTF. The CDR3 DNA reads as TGTGCCAGCAGCCGTTCCAGGGGACGATCTGGGGCCAACGTCCTGACTTTC.

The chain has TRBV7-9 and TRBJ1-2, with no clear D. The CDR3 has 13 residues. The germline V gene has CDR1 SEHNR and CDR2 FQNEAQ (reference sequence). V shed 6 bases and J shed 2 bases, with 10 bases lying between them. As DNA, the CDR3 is TGTGCCAGCAGTTGGACCGAGAACTATGGCTACACCTTC. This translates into CASSWTENYGYTF. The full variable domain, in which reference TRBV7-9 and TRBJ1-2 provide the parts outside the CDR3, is DTGVSQNPRHKITKRGQNVTFRCDPISEHNRLYWYRQTLGQGPEFLTYFQNEAQLEKSRLLSDRFSAERPKGSFSTLEIQRTEQGDSAMYLCASSWTENYGYTFGSGTRLTVV.

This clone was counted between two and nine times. The DNA for the CDR3 is TGTGCCAGCAGCTTCGAGGGACAGAATTCACCCCTCCACTTT. Its translation: CASSFEGQNSPLHF. This chain uses TRBV5-5 with TRBJ1-6; 7 bases match TRBD1. This CDR3 spans 14 amino acids. Germline CDR1 and CDR2: SGHKS and YYEKEE (reference sequence). V gave up 2 bases and J gave up 7 bases; unmatched junction bases: 3.

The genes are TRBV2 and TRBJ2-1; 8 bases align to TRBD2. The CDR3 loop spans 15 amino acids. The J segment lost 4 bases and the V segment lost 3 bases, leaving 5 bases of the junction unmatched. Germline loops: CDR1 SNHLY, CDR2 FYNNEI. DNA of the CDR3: TGTGCCAGCAGTGAGTTTTCGGGGGGGTACAATGAGCAGTTCTTC. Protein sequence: CASSEFSGGYNEQFF.

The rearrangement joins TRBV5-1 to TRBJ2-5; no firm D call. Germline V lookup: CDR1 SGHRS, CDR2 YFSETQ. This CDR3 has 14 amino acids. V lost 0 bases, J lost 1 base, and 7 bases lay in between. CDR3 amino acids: CASSLVGPQETQYF. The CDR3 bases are TGCGCCAGCAGCTTGGTAGGGCCCCAAGAGACCCAGTACTTC. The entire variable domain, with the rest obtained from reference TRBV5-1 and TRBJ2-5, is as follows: KAGVTQTPRYLIKTRGQQVTLSCSPISGHRSVSWYQQTPGQGLQFLFEYFSETQRNKGNFPGRFSGRQFSNSRSEMNVSTLELGDSALYLCASSLVGPQETQYFGPGTRLLVL.

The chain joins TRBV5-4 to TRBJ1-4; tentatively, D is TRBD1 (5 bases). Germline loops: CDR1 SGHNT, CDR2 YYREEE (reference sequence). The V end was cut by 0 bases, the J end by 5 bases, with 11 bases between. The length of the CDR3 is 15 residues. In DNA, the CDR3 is TGTGCCAGCAGCTTGGCTGGGACGGGGAATGAAAAACTGTTTTTT. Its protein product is CASSLAGTGNEKLFF.

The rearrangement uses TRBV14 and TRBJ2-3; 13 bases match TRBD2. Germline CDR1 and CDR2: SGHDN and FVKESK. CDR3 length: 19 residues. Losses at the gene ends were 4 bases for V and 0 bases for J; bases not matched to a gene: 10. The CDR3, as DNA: TGTGCCAGCAGCCCTGGACTAGCGGGGGAGTATACTAGCACAGATACGCAGTATTTT. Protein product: CASSPGLAGEYTSTDTQYF.

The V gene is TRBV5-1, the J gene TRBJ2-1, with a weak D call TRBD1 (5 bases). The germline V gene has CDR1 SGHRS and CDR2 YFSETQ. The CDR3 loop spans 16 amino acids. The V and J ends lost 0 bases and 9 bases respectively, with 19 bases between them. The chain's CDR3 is CASSLASVRVDSEQFF. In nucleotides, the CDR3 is TGCGCCAGCAGCTTGGCCTCTGTCAGGGTGGATAGTGAGCAGTTCTTC.

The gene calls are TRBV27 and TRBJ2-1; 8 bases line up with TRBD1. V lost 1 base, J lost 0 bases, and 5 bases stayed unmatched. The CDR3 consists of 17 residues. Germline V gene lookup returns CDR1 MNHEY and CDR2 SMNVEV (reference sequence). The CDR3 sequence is CASSLLSGTGSYNEQFF. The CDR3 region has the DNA TGTGCCAGCAGTTTATTATCCGGGACAGGCTCCTACAATGAGCAGTTCTTC.